This T cell receptor (beta chain) was sequenced during a study of OX40 agonist ivuxolimab in advanced cancers. Overall study findings and caveats: Partial responders at 0.1-3.0 mg/kg showed near-lowest clonal expansion. Antigen specificity was not determined for the expanded peripheral T cells.

The V gene lost 6 bases and the J gene lost 7 bases, with 15 bases spanning the gap. This CDR3 spans 13 amino acids. CDR1 and CDR2 (germline): MNHNS, SASEGT. Points on this clone: Its antigen is not identified.

Anyone with autoimmune disease history or systemic immunosuppression was excluded. The protocol was immunoSEQ multiplex PCR, while the TCRdb copy is restricted to in-frame clones and leaves out a portion. The sample holds approximately 62,000 clones, 80% to 90% seen once. Sample: CD4+ or CD8+ T cells sorted from blood, taken in a trial of the OX40 agonist ivuxolimab. The TCR originated in an adult with an advanced solid tumor such as melanoma, head and neck, liver or kidney cancer. The J gene is TRBJ1-2, the V gene TRBV6-1, with no clear D. The CDR3 protein is CASRRTSTSGYTF. The CDR3 DNA sequence: TGTGCCAGCAGGAGGACCAGTACTAGTGGCTACACCTTC.